The clone carrying this T cell receptor (beta chain) showed up many times. Amplification targeted TCR beta CDR3 regions from RNA transcripts. The study used the HTBI primer set for a first-round RT-PCR of the TCR CDR3. TCRdb used MiXCR to reprocess the multiplex PCR reads, holding one entry per CDR3 protein. Of approximately 400,000 distinct CDR3 sequences in the sample, more than 13% were seen once. This specimen comes from a study of T cells in Graves' hyperthyroidism and ophthalmopathy. V shed 1 base and J shed 6 bases, with 13 bases lying between them. Germline V gene sequence: CDR1 SGHRS, CDR2 YFSETQ. This CDR3 has 14 residues.

The TCR sequence derives from a man between 50 and 59 years old with Graves' ophthalmopathy. Sequenced input: blood. The rearrangement joins TRBV5-1 to TRBJ1-1, with no clear D. CDR3 residues: CASSLRTSLAEAFF. The CDR3, as DNA: TGCGCCAGCAGCTTGCGGACGTCTTTAGCTGAAGCTTTCTTT.